The 23 T cell receptor beta chains in this list originate from one sample, sequenced in a study of T cell repertoires in cytomegalovirus infection (dated by TCRdb to between 2018 and 2021). Sequencing instrument: Illumina HiSeq 1500. The public reads were reanalyzed by TCRdb: fastp trimming at Q25, MiXCR alignment, in-frame beta chains only. Every CDR3 protein is listed once, alongside the most common genes and DNA of its rows. The sample yields roughly 860,000 distinct CDR3 sequences; approximately 32% were counted once. 12% of the sample is in the top ten clones. In light of the paper, this sample's treatment or condition label describes: in vitro stimulation with specific CMV peptide epitopes to enrich CMV-specific T cells. For these TCRs, the target antigens are not known. Source: cultured CD8+ T cells from PBMCs, taken from culture after CMV antigen stimulation. The receptors originated from a human donor in good health (CMV status not recorded). Some clones in this sample may be carry-over from other donors' samples.

The chain carries TRBV27 and TRBJ2-1; 10 bases align to TRBD2. The V segment lost 8 bases and the J segment 9 bases; nucleotides outside the gene matches: 10. The CDR3 length is 14 residues. Germline CDR1 and CDR2: MNHEY and SMNVEV (reference sequence). The CDR3 bases are TGTGCCAGCGGAAGACTAGCGGGTATCGCTGAGCAGTTCTTC. Its translation is CASGRLAGIAEQFF.

This clonotype was detected only once. Just one base apart from a much larger clone, this may be a read error. The chain is built from TRBV7-8 and TRBJ2-1; D is unclear. Germline V lookup: CDR1 SGHVS, CDR2 FQNEAQ. The CDR3 is 15 amino acids. The CDR3 nucleotides are TGTGCCAACAGCCGAGGTTCCAGCCCCAGTCCTGAGCAGTTCTTC. The encoded protein is CANSRGSSPSPEQFF.

This clonotype appeared a few times. V and J are TRBV7-6 and TRBJ2-1; 8 nucleotides match TRBD1. Unmatched junction bases numbered 7, after V lost 5 bases and J lost 10 bases. The CDR3 totals 13 residues. Germline loops: CDR1 SGHVS, CDR2 FNYEAQ. CDR3 nucleotides: TGTGCCAGCAGCGGATCAGGGGGCCGCGAGCAGTTCTTC. It is translated as CASSGSGGREQFF. Based on the CDR3 plus reference TRBV7-6 and TRBJ2-1, the full variable domain is GAGVSQSPRYKVTKRGQDVALRCDPISGHVSLYWYRQALGQGPEFLTYFNYEAQQDKSGLPNDRFSAERPEGSISTLTIQRTEQRDSAMYRCASSGSGGREQFFGPGTRLTVL.

The genes are TRBV7-2 and TRBJ1-2; D not resolved. CDR3 length: 14 residues. The germline V gene has CDR1 SGHTA and CDR2 FQGNSA. Trimming removed 5 bases from V and 4 bases from J, with 14 bases in between. The CDR3: CASSPPDTRYGYTF. DNA for the CDR3: TGTGCCAGCAGCCCACCCGACACACGCTATGGCTACACCTTC. Variable domain in full (rest from reference TRBV7-2 and TRBJ1-2): GAGVSQSPSNKVTEKGKDVELRCDPISGHTALYWYRQSLGQGLEFLIYFQGNSAPDKSGLPSDRFSAERTGGSVSTLTIQRTQQEDSAVYLCASSPPDTRYGYTFGSGTRLTVV.

This chain uses TRBV25-1 with TRBJ1-5; maybe TRBD1 (6 bases). This CDR3 spans 15 amino acids. V was shortened by 3 bases and J by 6 bases, with 15 bases between the two germline ends. The germline V gene has CDR1 MGHDK and CDR2 SYGVNS. This chain's CDR3 is CASSETNRVGQPQHF. CDR3 sequence (DNA): TGTGCCAGCAGTGAGACGAACAGGGTGGGTCAGCCCCAGCATTTT.

V usage is TRBV4-1 and J usage is TRBJ2-7; D is perhaps TRBD1 (6 bases). CDR3 length: 15 amino acids. Germline lookup yields CDR1 MGHRA and CDR2 YSYEKL. Trimming removed 4 bases from V and 1 base from J, with 14 bases in between. The CDR3 sequence: CASSPFAGDSYEQYF. For the CDR3, the DNA is TGCGCCAGCAGCCCGTTCGCAGGGGATTCCTACGAGCAGTACTTC.

This chain joins TRBV19 and TRBJ1-5; TRBD1 matches at 8 bases. Trimming took 5 bases from V and 1 from J; bases not matched to a gene: 7. This CDR3 spans 16 amino acids. In germline, CDR1 is LNHDA, CDR2 SQIVND (reference sequence). In nucleotides, the CDR3 is TGTGCCAGTAGTGCTCAGGGGGCTAGAAGCAATCAGCCCCAGCATTTT. This encodes CASSAQGARSNQPQHF.

This clonotype appeared many times. The rearrangement joins TRBV25-1 to TRBJ2-3, with a tentative D call TRBD2 (5 bases). Germline-derived CDR1 and CDR2 are MGHDK and SYGVNS. This CDR3 spans 14 amino acids. V was shortened by 3 bases and J by 0 bases, with 7 bases between the two germline ends. CDR3 DNA sequence: TGTGCCAGCAGTGAGAGGGTGAGCACAGATACGCAGTATTTT. It is translated as CASSERVSTDTQYF.

This clonotype has just one count. The chain combines TRBV6-7 with TRBJ2-2; D is perhaps TRBD2 (6 bases). TRBV6-7 is an open reading frame whose function is uncertain. The ends were cut back, 10 bases at V and 2 bases at J, with 17 bases in the middle. CDR3 size: 15 residues. CDR3 bases: TGTGCCACCTCGGGGGTTTTAAAAAACACCGGGGAGCTGTTTTTT. Residues: CATSGVLKNTGELFF.

The sample holds many counts of this clonotype. V gene TRBV7-2 combines with J gene TRBJ1-2; D not resolved. V was trimmed by 5 bases and J by 8 bases, leaving 21 bases between them. The CDR3 has 15 residues. The germline V gene encodes CDR1 SGHTA and CDR2 FQGNSA. CDR3: CASSPVDEAFWGYTF. The CDR3 bases are TGTGCCAGCAGCCCGGTAGACGAAGCCTTTTGGGGCTACACCTTC.

The chain combines TRBV7-6 with TRBJ2-1; 10 nucleotides line up with TRBD1. The CDR3 runs to 16 residues. Germline V gene sequence: CDR1 SGHVS, CDR2 FNYEAQ. J lost 4 bases, V lost 5 bases, and 8 bases had no gene match. CDR3 amino acids: CASSLRDRGKYNEQFF. CDR3 in DNA: TGTGCCAGCAGCCTCCGGGACAGGGGTAAATACAATGAGCAGTTCTTC.

The V call is TRBV2, the J call TRBJ2-1; D possibly corresponds to TRBD1 (5 bases). Germline values: CDR1 SNHLY, CDR2 FYNNEI. Trimming removed 7 bases from V and 5 bases from J, with 12 bases in between. CDR3 size: 13 residues. The CDR3: CASTGNANNEQFF. CDR3 sequence (DNA): TGTGCCAGCACAGGGAATGCGAACAATGAGCAGTTCTTC.

V is TRBV4-2 and J is TRBJ1-6; TRBD1 matches at 7 bases. The CDR3 length is 16 residues. The V segment lost 6 bases and the J segment 8 bases; nucleotides outside the gene matches: 13. Germline V gene lookup returns CDR1 LGHNA and CDR2 YNFKEQ. Here the CDR3 reads CASSLKMTGWDSPLHF. The CDR3 coding sequence is TGTGCCAGCAGTCTTAAGATGACAGGGTGGGATTCACCCCTCCACTTT.

This clonotype was recorded once. At one end, the junction sequence differs from germline, possibly due to a read error. The chain couples TRBV29-1 to TRBJ1-2, with TRBD1 matching over 11 bases. The CDR3 is 12 residues long. In germline, CDR1 is SQVTM, CDR2 ANQGSEA. DNA for the CDR3: TGCAGCGTTGAAGGGACAGGGGGCTTAGGCCTCTTC. Its translation: CSVEGTGGLGLF.

This chain connects TRBV9 to TRBJ2-1; TRBD2 matches at 8 bases. The J segment lost 5 bases and the V segment lost 0 bases, leaving 7 bases of the junction unmatched. The V gene's germline CDR1 is SGDLS and CDR2 YYNGEE. The CDR3 consists of 16 residues. The CDR3 loop is CASSVAVSGGDNEQFF. The CDR3 bases are TGTGCCAGCAGCGTAGCCGTTTCGGGGGGGGACAATGAGCAGTTCTTC.

This chain links TRBV19 with TRBJ1-1; D is possibly TRBD1 (5 bases). Germline V gene sequence: CDR1 LNHDA, CDR2 SQIVND (reference sequence). V was cut by 2 bases and J by 5 bases, with 9 bases left in between. CDR3 length: 13 amino acids. The CDR3 spells CASSIRGSTEAFF. CDR3 nucleotides: TGTGCCAGTAGTATAAGGGGAAGTACTGAAGCTTTCTTT.

Details on this clonotype: At one end the junction does not follow the germline gene, possibly because of a read error. This rearrangement joins TRBV6-2 or TRBV6-3 to TRBJ2-3, with 7 nucleotides matching TRBD1. The CDR3 has 12 residues. Germline loops: CDR1 MNHEY, CDR2 SVGEGT. The CDR3 here is CATSDRTGTQYF. The DNA for the CDR3 is TGTGCCACTTCGGACAGGACAGGTACGCAGTATTTT.

This clonotype has only a few counts. The chain joins TRBV19 to TRBJ2-7; D unresolved. The CDR3 is 14 residues long. V was shortened by 6 bases and J by 0 bases, with 12 bases between the two germline ends. Germline lookup yields CDR1 LNHDA and CDR2 SQIVND (reference sequence). The CDR3 coding sequence is TGTGCCAGTAGACAGAGTGGGCTCTCCTACGAGCAGTACTTC. This codes for CASRQSGLSYEQYF.

The V and J genes are TRBV5-6 and TRBJ1-2; possible D gene TRBD1, 5 bases. V lost 4 bases to trimming and J lost 6 bases, with 16 bases between them. The CDR3 contains 14 residues. Looked up from germline, CDR1 is SGHDT and CDR2 is YYEEEE. The chain's CDR3 is CASSLGVPRDGYTF. The CDR3 DNA reads TGTGCCAGCAGCCTAGGGGTCCCGCGCGATGGCTACACCTTC.

This chain uses TRBV7-4 with TRBJ2-5; D remains unclear. The V and J ends lost 1 base and 6 bases respectively, with 21 bases between them. The germline CDR1 and CDR2 sequences are SGHVT and SQSDAQ. CDR3 length: 17 amino acids. The CDR3 here is CASSLVQVAPDNQTQYF. CDR3 coding DNA: TGTGCCAGCAGCTTAGTGCAGGTGGCGCCAGACAACCAGACCCAGTACTTC.

This clonotype appeared a few times. The chain has TRBV7-9 and TRBJ1-2; perhaps TRBD1 as D (5 bases). The CDR3 length is 13 residues. Trimming cost V 5 bases and J 4 bases, with 11 bases left between them. CDR1 is SEHNR and CDR2 is FQNEAQ in the germline V gene (reference sequence). The CDR3: CASSGDRRYGYTF. In DNA form, the CDR3 reads TGTGCCAGCAGCGGGGACCGCCGCTATGGCTACACCTTC.

This clonotype has more than one count but fewer than ten. The genes are TRBV7-6 and TRBJ1-4; possible D gene TRBD1, 5 bases. CDR1 and CDR2 from the germline V gene are SGHVS and FNYEAQ. The CDR3 is made up of 14 amino acids. The V end lost 1 base, the J end lost 6 bases, and 9 bases lay between the germline ends. As DNA, the CDR3 is TGTGCCAGCAGCTTAGAATGGGGGGATGAAAAACTGTTTTTT. Encoded protein: CASSLEWGDEKLFF. The full variable domain, rest sourced from reference TRBV7-6 and TRBJ1-4, is GAGVSQSPRYKVTKRGQDVALRCDPISGHVSLYWYRQALGQGPEFLTYFNYEAQQDKSGLPNDRFSAERPEGSISTLTIQRTEQRDSAMYRCASSLEWGDEKLFFGSGTQLSVL.

The chain carries TRBV29-1 and TRBJ1-1; no reliable D call. Deletions cut 4 bases from V and 5 bases from J, with 17 bases between. The CDR3 has 14 residues. The germline gives CDR1 SQVTM, CDR2 ANQGSEA. The CDR3 DNA is TGCAGCGTTGTTCTGGCCCAAGGGAGGACTGAAGCTTTCTTT. It codes for CSVVLAQGRTEAFF.